A selection of T cell receptor beta chains follows, all from one sample in a study of human T cells and chemical hapten exposure. One entry per CDR3 protein results from TCRdb running MiXCR on the RACE reads. The table records some 380,000 distinct CDR3 sequences, about 4.8% of them present only once. This material consisted of whole blood, taken in connection with sensitization to the hapten diphenylcyclopropenone (DPC). The receptors come from a woman aged 45-65 years with alopecia areata. Some clones in this sample may be carry-over from other donors' samples. The CDR3 runs from the conserved cysteine through the conserved F or W. Each record gives: D gene, clone size, J gene, V gene, CDR3 DNA, CDR3 protein. D genes are given only for firm matches. Clone size is not always given. Where it is, it says once, few, many or a class for expanded clones.

D gene: -
clone size: few
J gene: TRBJ1-4
V gene: TRBV6-5
CDR3 DNA: TGTGCCAGCAGTTACAGCGGGGTTCGAGAAAAACTGTTTTTT
CDR3 protein: CASSYSGVREKLFF

D gene: -
clone size: many
J gene: TRBJ2-1
V gene: TRBV12-3/TRBV12-4
CDR3 DNA: TGTGCCAGCAGCCCGCGGGTTGAGCAGTTCTTC
CDR3 protein: CASSPRVEQFF

D gene: -
clone size: many
J gene: TRBJ1-5
V gene: TRBV18
CDR3 DNA: TGTGCCAGCTCACCAGGGACTAGCAATCAGCCCCAGCATTTT
CDR3 protein: CASSPGTSNQPQHF

D gene: TRBD1
clone size: -
J gene: TRBJ1-4
V gene: TRBV6-5
CDR3 DNA: TGTGCCAGCAGTTATCTGGGACAGTCTAATGAAAAACTGTTTTTT
CDR3 protein: CASSYLGQSNEKLFF

D gene: -
clone size: few
J gene: TRBJ2-1
V gene: TRBV2
CDR3 DNA: TGTGCCAGCAGTGACAGGAGAGGTGAGCAGTTCTTC
CDR3 protein: CASSDRRGEQFF

D gene: TRBD1
clone size: many
J gene: TRBJ1-1
V gene: TRBV27
CDR3 DNA: TGTGCCAGCAGTTTCTCCAGGGGGATCACTGAAGCTTTCTTT
CDR3 protein: CASSFSRGITEAFF

D gene: -
clone size: few
J gene: TRBJ1-1
V gene: TRBV7-2
CDR3 DNA: TGTGCCAGCAGCGTCCGAACTGAAGCTTTCTTT
CDR3 protein: CASSVRTEAFF

D gene: TRBD1
clone size: many
J gene: TRBJ2-3
V gene: TRBV29-1
CDR3 DNA: TGCAGCGTGAGGACAGGAAGTCAAGATACGCAGTATTTT
CDR3 protein: CSVRTGSQDTQYF

D gene: TRBD1
clone size: many
J gene: TRBJ1-1
V gene: TRBV28
CDR3 DNA: TGTGCCAGCAGGGAGAGCCAGGGGGCTGAAGCTTTCTTT
CDR3 protein: CASRESQGAEAFF

D gene: -
clone size: few
J gene: TRBJ2-5
V gene: TRBV9
CDR3 DNA: TGTGCCAGCAGCGTAGCATTGGGATCGGAGACCCAGTACTTC
CDR3 protein: CASSVALGSETQYF

D gene: -
clone size: many
J gene: TRBJ2-7
V gene: TRBV28
CDR3 DNA: TGTGCCAGCAGTTTAGGGAGGCACGGGTCATACGAGCAGTACTTC
CDR3 protein: CASSLGRHGSYEQYF

D gene: -
clone size: many
J gene: TRBJ2-1
V gene: TRBV29-1
CDR3 DNA: TGCAGCGGGGAAGGGTTTAACAATGAGCAGTTCTTC
CDR3 protein: CSGEGFNNEQFF

D gene: TRBD1
clone size: many
J gene: TRBJ1-5
V gene: TRBV7-9
CDR3 DNA: TGTGCCAGCAGCGCGCCAGGGGGTAGTTACCAGCCCCAGCATTTT
CDR3 protein: CASSAPGGSYQPQHF

D gene: TRBD1
clone size: many
J gene: TRBJ1-6
V gene: TRBV9
CDR3 DNA: TGTGCCAGCAGCCTCTCCGGGACAGGGTCTGCTTCACCCCTCCACTTT
CDR3 protein: CASSLSGTGSASPLHF

D gene: -
clone size: -
J gene: TRBJ1-2
V gene: TRBV14
CDR3 DNA: TGTGCCAGCAGCCAAGTTTCGGCAGGGAATGGCTACACCTTC
CDR3 protein: CASSQVSAGNGYTF

D gene: -
clone size: -
J gene: TRBJ1-2
V gene: TRBV29-1
CDR3 DNA: TGCAGCGTTGGGACAGCCTATGGTGGCTACACCTTC
CDR3 protein: CSVGTAYGGYTF

D gene: TRBD2
clone size: many
J gene: TRBJ2-3
V gene: TRBV12-3/TRBV12-4
CDR3 DNA: TGTGCCAGCAGCCTTGGACTAGCGGGAGGATCGCCGACGCAGTATTTT
CDR3 protein: CASSLGLAGGSPTQYF